The 30 T cell receptor beta chains below come from one sample, sequenced in a study of CD8 T cell repertoires and HIV-1 epitope variants. Antigens for these TCRs are unknown. Some clones are missing from TCRdb's copy, which holds only in-frame ones; the method was immunoSEQ multiplex PCR. The profile shows 5,800 or so clones, about 72% of them singletons. Sequenced input: cultured CD8+ T cells derived from PBMCs. All receptors derive from a male donor with HIV.

With respect to this clone: The same CDR3 arises from other DNA sequences in this sample as well. The CDR3 nucleotides read TGCGCCAGCAGCTTGGCCGGAGAGACCCAGTACTTC. The encoded protein is CASSLAGETQYF. V and J are TRBV5-1 and TRBJ2-5; D unclear. The CDR3 has 12 residues. The germline gives CDR1 SGHRS, CDR2 YFSETQ. Trimming took off 0 bases at V and 4 bases at J, with 4 bases between the two ends.

This clone was observed a handful of times. The chain uses TRBV29-1 and TRBJ2-1; tentative D call: TRBD2 (6 bases). The germline gives CDR1 SQVTM, CDR2 ANQGSEA. CDR3 size: 17 residues. Trimming pared 0 bases from V and 1 base from J, leaving 16 bases between. Here the CDR3 DNA reads TGCAGCGTTGAAGATGTTTTCGGGGGTGCGTCCTACAATGAGCAGTTCTTC. As protein: CSVEDVFGGASYNEQFF.

The sample holds a few counts of this clone. The V call is TRBV27, the J call TRBJ2-7; TRBD1 aligns across 7 bases. The CDR3 has 14 residues. Germline V gene data show CDR1 as MNHEY and CDR2 as SMNVEV (reference sequence). V shed 6 bases and J 3 bases; nucleotides not matched to a gene: 8. CDR3 amino acids: CASRWDDRDYEQYF. The CDR3 DNA is TGTGCCAGCAGGTGGGACGACAGGGACTACGAGCAGTACTTC.

The J gene is TRBJ2-4, the V gene TRBV2; either TRBD1 or TRBD2 may fit D (5 bases each). Between the trimmed V and J ends, which lost 4 bases and 0 bases, there was a span of 10 bases. This CDR3 comprises 15 residues. From germline, CDR1 is SNHLY and CDR2 FYNNEI. In DNA form, the CDR3 reads TGTGCCAGCAGTGTTATGGGGACAGCCAAAAACATTCAGTACTTC. Protein: CASSVMGTAKNIQYF.

This clone showed up just a few times. The CDR3 region has the DNA TGCGCCAGCAGCCAAGATCGAGACCCGGGGGAGACCCAGTACTTC. Translation gives CASSQDRDPGETQYF. The gene calls are TRBV4-1 and TRBJ2-5; TRBD2 might be the D (5 bases). V was trimmed by 0 bases and J by 5 bases, leaving 13 bases between them. The CDR3 covers 15 residues. CDR1 and CDR2 (germline): MGHRA, YSYEKL.

CDR3 residues: CASSLGRTGTPEGNEKLFF. CDR3 DNA sequence: TGTGCCAGCAGCCTAGGTAGGACAGGGACCCCGGAAGGGAATGAAAAACTGTTTTTT. The genes are TRBV7-9 and TRBJ1-4, with 8 bases aligning to TRBD1. Germline loops: CDR1 SEHNR, CDR2 FQNEAQ (reference sequence). The junction had 19 bases not matched to a gene; V was cut back by 5 bases and J by 5 bases. CDR3 size: 19 residues.

The genes are TRBV5-1 and TRBJ2-7; no reliable D call. Looked up from germline, CDR1 is SGHRS and CDR2 is YFSETQ. The CDR3 has 14 residues. Trimming stripped 0 bases from V and 4 bases from J, with 11 bases between. The CDR3 sequence: CASSLASREYEQYF. CDR3 nucleotides: TGCGCCAGCAGCTTGGCCTCACGTGAGTACGAGCAGTACTTC. The entire variable domain, with the rest obtained from reference TRBV5-1 and TRBJ2-7, is as follows: KAGVTQTPRYLIKTRGQQVTLSCSPISGHRSVSWYQQTPGQGLQFLFEYFSETQRNKGNFPGRFSGRQFSNSRSEMNVSTLELGDSALYLCASSLASREYEQYFGPGTRLTVT.

The chain joins TRBV9 to TRBJ2-1; 12 bases map to TRBD2. V dropped 3 bases and J dropped 8; count of bases not matched to a gene: 27. Germline-derived CDR1 and CDR2 are SGDLS and YYNGEE. The CDR3 runs to 22 residues. CDR3 in DNA: TGTGCCAGCAGCGCAACAGACCAAAAGCTCCAGGGGCTAGCGGGAGGGCCAGATGAGCAGTTCTTC. It encodes CASSATDQKLQGLAGGPDEQFF.

The V and J genes are TRBV18 and TRBJ1-4; D not resolved. CDR3 length: 16 residues. V lost 0 bases and J 3 bases, leaving 11 bases between the germline ends. Germline CDR1 is KGHSH and CDR2 is LQKENI. CDR3: CASSPPDQEPNEKLFF. In nucleotides, the CDR3 is TGTGCCAGCTCACCACCGGATCAGGAGCCTAATGAAAAACTGTTTTTT.

The genes are TRBV2 and TRBJ2-1, with TRBD2 identical over 7 bases. The junction had 9 bases not matched to a gene; V was cut back by 2 bases and J by 5 bases. Germline loops: CDR1 SNHLY, CDR2 FYNNEI. This CDR3 has 16 residues. In DNA, the CDR3 is TGTGCCAGCAGTGAATTGGCCAGCGGGAAGAACAATGAGCAGTTCTTC. It is translated as CASSELASGKNNEQFF.

The genes are TRBV19 and TRBJ2-4, with TRBD2 matching 9 bases. The V segment lost 3 bases and the J segment 7 bases; nucleotides outside the gene matches: 10. Germline V lookup: CDR1 LNHDA, CDR2 SQIVND (reference sequence). There are 16 residues in the CDR3. The CDR3 reads CASSMEREVRGNIQYF. The CDR3 DNA is TGTGCCAGTAGTATGGAGCGGGAGGTCCGGGGGAACATTCAGTACTTC.

The rearrangement uses TRBV4-3 and TRBJ2-5; perhaps TRBD2 as D (5 bases). This CDR3 is 15 amino acids long. Trimming shortened V by 0 bases and J by 4 bases, and 12 bases separated the two germline ends. CDR1 and CDR2 from the germline V gene are LGHNA and YSLEER. CDR3 region: CASSQELGRGETQYF. CDR3 in DNA: TGCGCCAGCAGCCAAGAACTGGGGAGAGGAGAGACCCAGTACTTC.

This sequence joins TRBV23-1 and TRBJ2-5; 7 bases are a match to TRBD1. TRBV23-1 is an ORF; its function is uncertain. CDR3 size: 15 residues. J lost 5 bases, V lost 6 bases, and 12 bases had no gene match. The CDR3 nucleotides read TGCGCCAGCAGCCAAAAAGACAGGGTGGGTGAGACCCAGTACTTC. Protein sequence: CASSQKDRVGETQYF.

The chain couples TRBV23-1 to TRBJ1-3; D gene ambiguous. TRBV23-1 is labeled an ORF, and its function is uncertain. V dropped 0 bases and J dropped 1 base, with 7 bases sitting between them. The CDR3 has 15 amino acids. The CDR3, as DNA: TGCGCCAGCAGTCAATCGATAAGATCTGGAAACACCATATATTTT. Translated, it gives CASSQSIRSGNTIYF.

The chain employs TRBV6-5 and TRBJ2-3; D might be TRBD1 (6 bases). V dropped 7 bases and J dropped 3 bases, with 17 bases sitting between them. The germline gives CDR1 MNHEY, CDR2 SVGAGI. This CDR3 region has 15 residues. The CDR3 DNA reads as TGTGCCAGCACCCCAGGGGAGTATTCGACAGATACGCAGTATTTT. Its translation: CASTPGEYSTDTQYF.

The chain has TRBV29-1 and TRBJ1-3; no definite D call. Germline V gene sequence: CDR1 SQVTM, CDR2 ANQGSEA. This CDR3 comprises 11 residues. V lost 5 bases and J lost 2, with 4 bases in between. This CDR3 reads CSVRTGNTIYF. Here the CDR3 DNA reads TGCAGCGTTCGAACTGGAAACACCATATATTTT.

The J gene is TRBJ2-5, the V gene TRBV5-4; possible D gene TRBD1, 6 bases. Trimming left V 4 bases short and J 3 bases short, with 19 bases between. From germline, CDR1 is SGHNT and CDR2 YYREEE (reference sequence). The CDR3 is 16 residues long. CDR3 protein: CASSRPRGRGEETQYF. DNA for the CDR3: TGTGCCAGCAGCCGCCCCCGAGGCAGGGGCGAAGAGACCCAGTACTTC.

The V call is TRBV7-3, the J call TRBJ2-3, with D possibly matching TRBD1 (6 bases). Germline-derived CDR1 and CDR2 are SGHTA and FQGTGA. CDR3 size: 13 residues. Deletions cut 5 bases from V and 9 bases from J, with 15 bases between. In nucleotides, the CDR3 is TGTGCCAGCAGCCCCCTCTCAGGGGAAACGCAGTATTTT. Protein product: CASSPLSGETQYF.

This clone turned up a few times. The rearrangement uses TRBV2 and TRBJ2-3; D perhaps matches TRBD2 (7 bases). The CDR3 contains 15 residues. Trimming cost V 8 bases and J 3 bases, with 18 bases left between them. In germline, CDR1 is SNHLY, CDR2 FYNNEI. The CDR3 region has the DNA TGTGCCAGCCGAATGGGAGGGGGTTGGACAGATACGCAGTATTTT. Translating gives CASRMGGGWTDTQYF.

V is TRBV9 and J is TRBJ2-3; D may correspond to TRBD1 or TRBD2 (5 bases each). With 3 bases removed from V and 0 bases from J, the gap between germline ends came to 8 bases. In germline, CDR1 is SGDLS, CDR2 YYNGEE. There are 14 residues in the CDR3. The CDR3 nucleotides read TGTGCCAGCAGCGCCCGGGACAGCACAGATACGCAGTATTTT. It translates to CASSARDSTDTQYF.

Here the CDR3 DNA reads TGTGCCAGCAGACTCGACCCGCCGCGGGAGACCCAGTACTTC. Translation: CASRLDPPRETQYF. The rearrangement uses TRBV27 and TRBJ2-5; no clear D. V lost 6 bases and J 5 bases, leaving 16 bases between the germline ends. Germline-derived CDR1 and CDR2 are MNHEY and SMNVEV (reference sequence). The CDR3 has 14 amino acids.

The chain recombines TRBV28 with TRBJ2-2; no clear D. Between the trimmed V and J ends, which lost 7 bases and 5 bases, there was a span of 17 bases. Looked up from germline, CDR1 is MDHEN and CDR2 is SYDVKM. The CDR3 is 15 residues long. In DNA, the CDR3 is TGTGCCAGCACGGCCCAGGTCGGTTTTACCGGGGAGCTGTTTTTT. Its translation: CASTAQVGFTGELFF.

This clone came up once. The chain employs TRBV11-2 and TRBJ1-1; no definite D call. The germline CDR1 and CDR2 sequences are SGHAT and FQNNGV. The ends were cut back, 1 base at V and 0 bases at J, with 12 bases in the middle. The CDR3 has 16 amino acids. As DNA, the CDR3 is TGTGCCAGCAGCTTAGGGGAGGGAAATTTGAACACTGAAGCTTTCTTT. Translating gives CASSLGEGNLNTEAFF.

This clone has only one observation. This rearrangement joins TRBV5-4 to TRBJ2-1; D assignment may be TRBD1 or TRBD2 (5 bases each). This CDR3 comprises 14 residues. The V end lost 4 bases, the J end lost 6 bases, and 14 bases lay between the germline ends. CDR1 and CDR2 (germline): SGHNT, YYREEE (reference sequence). The CDR3 nucleotides read TGTGCCAGCAGCACTCCCCTGGGGGTCAATGAGCAGTTCTTC. This translates into CASSTPLGVNEQFF.

V gene TRBV4-1 combines with J gene TRBJ1-4; D gene unclear. V dropped 0 bases and J dropped 6 bases, with 8 bases sitting between them. Germline CDR1 and CDR2: MGHRA and YSYEKL. This CDR3 has 14 residues. The CDR3 spells CASSQDVSDEKLFF. The CDR3 DNA is TGCGCCAGCAGCCAAGATGTATCGGATGAAAAACTGTTTTTT.

The J gene is TRBJ2-7, the V gene TRBV29-1, with 10 bases lining up with TRBD1. V dropped 4 bases and J dropped 3; count of bases not matched to a gene: 6. CDR1 is SQVTM and CDR2 is ANQGSEA in the germline V gene. The length of the CDR3 is 14 residues. The CDR3 spells CSVGDRDRGYEQYF. For the CDR3, the DNA is TGCAGCGTTGGAGACCGGGACAGGGGCTACGAGCAGTACTTC.

J is TRBJ2-7 and V is TRBV6-5; 8 bases are a match to TRBD1. Trimming cost V 0 bases and J 4 bases; bases outside gene matches: 8. This CDR3 has 16 residues. CDR1 and CDR2 from the germline V gene are MNHEY and SVGAGI. The CDR3 bases are TGTGCCAGCAGTTACTCGAGCCGACAGGGGAGGTACGAGCAGTACTTC. Translated, it gives CASSYSSRQGRYEQYF.

The gene calls are TRBV19 and TRBJ2-7; no reliable D call. CDR1 and CDR2 (germline): LNHDA, SQIVND (reference sequence). The ends were cut back, 4 bases at V and 0 bases at J, with 7 bases in the middle. There are 13 residues in the CDR3. This CDR3 reads CASSTDGSYEQYF. In DNA form, the CDR3 reads TGTGCCAGTAGTACGGACGGCTCCTACGAGCAGTACTTC. The full variable domain, in which reference TRBV19 and TRBJ2-7 provide the parts outside the CDR3, is DGGITQSPKYLFRKEGQNVTLSCEQNLNHDAMYWYRQDPGQGLRLIYYSQIVNDFQKGDIAEGYSVSREKKESFPLTVTSAQKNPTAFYLCASSTDGSYEQYFGPGTRLTVT.

The CDR3 spells CASRQTSGGWNSYNEQFF. The CDR3 nucleotides are TGTGCCAGCAGGCAAACTAGCGGGGGGTGGAACTCCTACAATGAGCAGTTCTTC. V and J are TRBV27 and TRBJ2-1; 12 bases line up with TRBD2. This CDR3 has 18 residues. The ends lost 6 bases at V and 0 bases at J; junction bases unmatched: 9. CDR1 MNHEY and CDR2 SMNVEV come from the germline V gene (reference sequence).

This clone was seen more than once but under ten times. The gene calls are TRBV15 and TRBJ1-1; D remains ambiguous. Germline V lookup: CDR1 LNHNV, CDR2 YYDKDF (reference sequence). This CDR3 comprises 12 residues. V lost 11 bases, J lost 2 bases, and 12 bases lay in between. CDR3 DNA: TGTGCCTCGGGCGGGGTAAACACTGAAGCTTTCTTT. This gives the protein CASGGVNTEAFF.